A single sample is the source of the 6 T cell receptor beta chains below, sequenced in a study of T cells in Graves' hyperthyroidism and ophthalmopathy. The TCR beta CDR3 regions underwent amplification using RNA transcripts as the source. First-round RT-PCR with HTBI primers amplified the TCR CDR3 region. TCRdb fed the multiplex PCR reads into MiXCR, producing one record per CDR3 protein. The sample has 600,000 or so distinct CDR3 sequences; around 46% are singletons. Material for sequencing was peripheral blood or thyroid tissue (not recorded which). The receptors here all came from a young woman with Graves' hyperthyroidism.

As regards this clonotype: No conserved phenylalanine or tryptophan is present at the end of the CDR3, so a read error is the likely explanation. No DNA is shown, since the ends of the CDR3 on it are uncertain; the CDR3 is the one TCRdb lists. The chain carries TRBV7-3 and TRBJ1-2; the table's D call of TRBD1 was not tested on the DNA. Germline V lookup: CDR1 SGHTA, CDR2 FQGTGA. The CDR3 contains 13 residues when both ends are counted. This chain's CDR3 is CASSPGQAMATQS.

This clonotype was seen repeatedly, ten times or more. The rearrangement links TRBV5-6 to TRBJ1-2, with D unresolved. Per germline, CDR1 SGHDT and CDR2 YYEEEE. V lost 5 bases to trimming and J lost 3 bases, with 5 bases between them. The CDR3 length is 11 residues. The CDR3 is CASRKYYGYTF. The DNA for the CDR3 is TGTGCCAGCAGAAAATACTATGGCTACACCTTC.

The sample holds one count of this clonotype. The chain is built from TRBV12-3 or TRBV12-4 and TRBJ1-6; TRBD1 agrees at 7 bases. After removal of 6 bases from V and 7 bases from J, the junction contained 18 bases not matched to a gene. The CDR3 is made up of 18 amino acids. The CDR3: CASRGTAGTAWWNSPLHF. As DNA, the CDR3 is TGTGCCAGCAGGGGGACAGCCGGGACAGCGTGGTGGAATTCACCCCTCCACTTT.

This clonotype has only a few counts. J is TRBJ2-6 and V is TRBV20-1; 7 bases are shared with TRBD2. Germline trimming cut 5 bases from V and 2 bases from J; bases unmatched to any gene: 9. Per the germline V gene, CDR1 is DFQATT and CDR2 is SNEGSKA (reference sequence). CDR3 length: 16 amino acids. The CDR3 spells CSASEGGRAGANVLTF. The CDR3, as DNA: TGCAGTGCTTCCGAGGGAGGGCGGGCTGGGGCCAACGTCCTGACTTTC.

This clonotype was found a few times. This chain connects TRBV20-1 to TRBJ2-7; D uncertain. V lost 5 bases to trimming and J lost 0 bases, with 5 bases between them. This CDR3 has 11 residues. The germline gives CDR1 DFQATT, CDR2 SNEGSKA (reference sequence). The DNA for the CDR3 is TGCAGTGCTCCGAGCTCCTACGAGCAGTACTTC. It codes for CSAPSSYEQYF.

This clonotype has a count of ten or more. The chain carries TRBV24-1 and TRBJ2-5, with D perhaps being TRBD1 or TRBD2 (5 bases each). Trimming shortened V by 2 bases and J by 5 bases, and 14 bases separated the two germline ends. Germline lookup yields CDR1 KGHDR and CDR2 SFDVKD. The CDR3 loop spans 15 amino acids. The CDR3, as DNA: TGTGCCACCAGTGATTATGCCACCGGGGCGGAGACCCAGTACTTC. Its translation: CATSDYATGAETQYF.